This paragraph reports one T cell receptor beta chain. Random hexamers primed reverse transcription of about 0.5 to 1 ug RNA. TCRdb itself ran the immunoSEQ multiplex PCR reads through MiXCR, one entry per CDR3 protein. This table holds about 150,000 distinct CDR3 sequences, 95% found once. These data come from a study of CD8 T cells in Susac syndrome. Germline CDR1 and CDR2: MDHEN and SYDVKM. The germline V and J ends were trimmed by 6 bases and 3 bases, with 11 bases remaining between them. This CDR3 region has 13 residues. The gene calls are TRBV28 and TRBJ1-2, with unresolved D. The clonotype comes from a human donor with Susac syndrome. The sample comprised CD8+ T cells from PBMCs. The CDR3 bases are TGTGCCAGCAGCCCAAGGCCCGACTATGGCTACACCTTC. Translation: CASSPRPDYGYTF.